This T cell receptor beta chain emerged from a study of technical replicates of blood from a few donors. The CDR3 covers 12 residues. Trimming took 2 bases from V and 5 from J, leaving 7 bases between them. CDR1 SGDLS and CDR2 YYNGEE come from the germline V gene. Here immunoSEQ multiplex PCR was the method, and the copy in TCRdb shows in-frame clones only, minus some. In the table there are around 100,000 clones, about 94% of which are singletons. The TCR was taken from a human donor in good health. Sequencing was performed on T cells isolated from PBMCs. The chain joins TRBV9 to TRBJ1-2; D perhaps matches TRBD1 (5 bases). The CDR3 bases are TGTGCCAGCAGCGTCAGGGAATATGGCTACACCTTC. It encodes CASSVREYGYTF. The whole variable domain, remainder taken from reference TRBV9 and TRBJ1-2, is DSGVTQTPKHLITATGQRVTLRCSPRSGDLSVYWYQQSLDQGLQFLIQYYNGEERAKGNILERFSAQQFPDLHSELNLSSLELGDSALYFCASSVREYGYTFGSGTRLTVV.